This entry concerns a single TCR beta chain. While infection was still active, Seattle patients were enrolled and then followed longitudinally. CDR1 and CDR2 (germline): LNHDA, SQIVND (reference sequence). The CDR3 contains 14 residues. The V end was cut by 1 base, the J end by 2 bases, with 7 bases between. Libraries were prepared by immunoSEQ multiplex PCR; TCRdb keeps only in-frame clonotypes and omits some of them. The table lists about 92,000 clones, around nine tenths of them singletons, with around 20% in the top ten. This entry is derived from a study of blood T cell repertoires in COVID-19. Study details: Researchers got acute and convalescent COVID-19 samples from the United States, Italy and Spain.

The sequence was obtained from a woman aged 60 to 75 with COVID-19, enrolled during active disease. This chain connects TRBV19 to TRBJ2-3; D gene ambiguous. Sequencing was done on a sample of peripheral blood. The CDR3: CASSIGQVTDTQYF. The CDR3 DNA follows: TGTGCCAGTAGTATAGGGCAGGTCACAGATACGCAGTATTTT.